The entry below describes one T cell receptor beta chain. The sample originates from a study of blood T cell repertoires in COVID-19. The protocol was immunoSEQ multiplex PCR, while the TCRdb copy is restricted to in-frame clones and leaves out a portion. Seen here are approximately 210,000 clones, 92% observed once, and the top ten hold 0.95% to 1.5%. The TCR sequence derives from a man aged 25 to 40 with acute or convalescent COVID-19. The sample was peripheral blood.

For the CDR3, the DNA is TGTGCCAGCAGCTTCCAACAGCGGCAGGCCGCGCAGTACTTC. As protein: CASSFQQRQAAQYF. V and J are TRBV5-6 and TRBJ2-7, with D tentatively TRBD2 (5 bases). The CDR3 contains 14 residues. V was trimmed by 2 bases and J by 9 bases, leaving 18 bases between them. Germline CDR1 SGHDT, CDR2 YYEEEE.